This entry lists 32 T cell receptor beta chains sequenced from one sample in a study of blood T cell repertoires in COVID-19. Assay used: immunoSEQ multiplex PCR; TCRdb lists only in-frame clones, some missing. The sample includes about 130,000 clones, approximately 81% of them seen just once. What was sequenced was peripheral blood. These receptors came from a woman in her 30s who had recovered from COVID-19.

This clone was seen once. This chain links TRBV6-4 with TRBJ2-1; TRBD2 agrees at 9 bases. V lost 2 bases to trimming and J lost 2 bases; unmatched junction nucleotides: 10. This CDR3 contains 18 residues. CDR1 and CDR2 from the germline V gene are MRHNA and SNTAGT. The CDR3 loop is CASSDPSWRGGPYNEQFF. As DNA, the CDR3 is TGTGCCAGCAGTGACCCGAGTTGGCGGGGGGGCCCCTACAATGAGCAGTTCTTC.

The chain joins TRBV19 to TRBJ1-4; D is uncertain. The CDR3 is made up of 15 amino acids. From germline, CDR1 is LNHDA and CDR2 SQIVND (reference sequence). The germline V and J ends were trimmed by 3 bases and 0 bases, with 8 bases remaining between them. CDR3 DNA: TGTGCCAGTAGTATGGGCAGAGCAACTAATGAAAAACTGTTTTTT. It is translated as CASSMGRATNEKLFF.

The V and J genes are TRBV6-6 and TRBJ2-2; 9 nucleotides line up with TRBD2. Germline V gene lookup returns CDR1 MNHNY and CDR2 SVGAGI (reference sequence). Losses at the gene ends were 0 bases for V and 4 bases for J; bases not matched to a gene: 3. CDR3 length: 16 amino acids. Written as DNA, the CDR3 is TGTGCCAGCAGTTACTCGATAGCGGGAGTCACCGGGGAGCTGTTTTTT. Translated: CASSYSIAGVTGELFF.

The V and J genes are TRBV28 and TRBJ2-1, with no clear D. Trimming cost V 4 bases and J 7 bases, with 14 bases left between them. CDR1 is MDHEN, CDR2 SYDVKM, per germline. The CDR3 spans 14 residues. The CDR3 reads CASSSGDLGNEQFF. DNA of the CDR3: TGTGCCAGCAGTTCTGGAGACCTTGGGAATGAGCAGTTCTTC.

The CDR3 reads CASSVQGGAEAFF. Written as DNA, the CDR3 is TGTGCCAGCAGCGTACAGGGGGGTGCTGAAGCTTTCTTT. The gene calls are TRBV7-9 and TRBJ1-1, with 8 bases fitting TRBD1. CDR1 and CDR2 from the germline V gene are SEHNR and FQNEAQ (reference sequence). The CDR3 is 13 amino acids. Trimming at V came to 5 bases and at J to 6 bases, leaving 5 bases not matched to a gene.

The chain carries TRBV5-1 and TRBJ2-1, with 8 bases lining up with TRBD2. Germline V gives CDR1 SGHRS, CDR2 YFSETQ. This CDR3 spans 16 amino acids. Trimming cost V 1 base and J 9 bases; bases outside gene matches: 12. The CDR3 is CASSLTSGTSPGEQFF. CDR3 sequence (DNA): TGCGCCAGCAGCTTGACTAGCGGAACCTCCCCCGGTGAGCAGTTCTTC.

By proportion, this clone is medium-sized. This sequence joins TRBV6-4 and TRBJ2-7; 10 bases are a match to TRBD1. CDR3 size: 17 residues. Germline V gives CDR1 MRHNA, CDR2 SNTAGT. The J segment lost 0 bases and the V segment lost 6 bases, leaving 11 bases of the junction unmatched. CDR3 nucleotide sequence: TGTGCCAGCAGGCCACCCCGCCGGGACAGGGGCTCCTACGAGCAGTACTTC. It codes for CASRPPRRDRGSYEQYF.

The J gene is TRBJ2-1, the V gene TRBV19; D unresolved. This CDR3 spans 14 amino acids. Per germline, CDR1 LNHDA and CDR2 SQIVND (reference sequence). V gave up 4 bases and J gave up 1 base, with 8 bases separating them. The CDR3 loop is CASSNSRSYNEQFF. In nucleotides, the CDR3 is TGTGCCAGTAGTAACAGCAGATCCTACAATGAGCAGTTCTTC. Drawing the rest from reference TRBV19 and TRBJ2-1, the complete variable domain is DGGITQSPKYLFRKEGQNVTLSCEQNLNHDAMYWYRQDPGQGLRLIYYSQIVNDFQKGDIAEGYSVSREKKESFPLTVTSAQKNPTAFYLCASSNSRSYNEQFFGPGTRLTVL.

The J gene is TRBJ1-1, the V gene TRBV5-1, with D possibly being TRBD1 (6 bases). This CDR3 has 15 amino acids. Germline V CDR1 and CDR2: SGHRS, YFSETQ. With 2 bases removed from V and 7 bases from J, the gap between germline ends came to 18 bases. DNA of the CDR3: TGCGCCAGCAGCTTAGGATCAGGGGCATTTGGTGAAGCTTTCTTT. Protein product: CASSLGSGAFGEAFF.

The CDR3 region has the DNA TGTGCCAGCAGGGGAGAGGGACAGCATAATTCACCCCTCCACTTT. Translation: CASRGEGQHNSPLHF. The rearrangement links TRBV25-1 to TRBJ1-6; TRBD1 matches at 7 bases. Losses at the gene ends were 6 bases for V and 5 bases for J; bases not matched to a gene: 7. Germline CDR1 reads MGHDK; CDR2 reads SYGVNS. The CDR3 runs to 15 residues.

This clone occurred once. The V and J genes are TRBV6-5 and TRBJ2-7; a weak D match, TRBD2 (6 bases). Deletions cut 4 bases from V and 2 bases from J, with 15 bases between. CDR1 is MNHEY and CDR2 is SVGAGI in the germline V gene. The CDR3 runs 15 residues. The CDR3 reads CASSSPGTGTYEQYF. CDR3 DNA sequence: TGTGCCAGCAGTTCCCCCGGGACTGGGACCTACGAGCAGTACTTC.

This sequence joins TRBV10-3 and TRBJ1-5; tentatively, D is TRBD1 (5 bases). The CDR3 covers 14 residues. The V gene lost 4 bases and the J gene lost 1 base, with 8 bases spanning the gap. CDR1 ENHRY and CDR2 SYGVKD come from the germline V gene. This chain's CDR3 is CAISGPGSNQPQHF. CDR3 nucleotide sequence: TGTGCCATCAGTGGGCCAGGGAGCAATCAGCCCCAGCATTTT.

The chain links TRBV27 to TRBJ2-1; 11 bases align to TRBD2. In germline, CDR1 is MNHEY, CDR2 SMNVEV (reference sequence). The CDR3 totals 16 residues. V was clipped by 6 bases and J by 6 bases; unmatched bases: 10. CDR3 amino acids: CASRWTTSGMINEQFF. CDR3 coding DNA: TGTGCCAGCAGATGGACGACTAGCGGGATGATCAATGAGCAGTTCTTC.

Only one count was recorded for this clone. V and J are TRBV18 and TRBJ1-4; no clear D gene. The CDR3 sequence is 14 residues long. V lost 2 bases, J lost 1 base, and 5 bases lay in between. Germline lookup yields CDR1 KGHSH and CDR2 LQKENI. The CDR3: CASSPGQTNEKLFF. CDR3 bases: TGTGCCAGCTCACCAGGGCAAACTAATGAAAAACTGTTTTTT.

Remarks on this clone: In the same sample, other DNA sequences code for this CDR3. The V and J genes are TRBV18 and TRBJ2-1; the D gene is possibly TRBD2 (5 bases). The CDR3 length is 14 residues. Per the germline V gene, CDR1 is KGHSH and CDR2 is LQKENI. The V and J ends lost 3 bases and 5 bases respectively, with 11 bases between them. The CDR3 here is CASSPLAGNNEQFF. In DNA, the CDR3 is TGTGCCAGCTCACCTCTAGCAGGTAACAATGAGCAGTTCTTC.

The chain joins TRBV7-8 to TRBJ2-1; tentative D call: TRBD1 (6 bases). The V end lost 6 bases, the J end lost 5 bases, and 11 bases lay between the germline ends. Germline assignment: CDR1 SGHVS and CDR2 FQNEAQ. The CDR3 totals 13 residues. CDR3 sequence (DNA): TGTGCCAGCAGGGGGGACATCCACAATGAGCAGTTCTTC. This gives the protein CASRGDIHNEQFF. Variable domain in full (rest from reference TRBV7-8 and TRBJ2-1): GAGVSQSPRYKVAKRGQDVALRCDPISGHVSLFWYQQALGQGPEFLTYFQNEAQLDKSGLPSDRFFAERPEGSVSTLKIQRTQQEDSAVYLCASRGDIHNEQFFGPGTRLTVL.

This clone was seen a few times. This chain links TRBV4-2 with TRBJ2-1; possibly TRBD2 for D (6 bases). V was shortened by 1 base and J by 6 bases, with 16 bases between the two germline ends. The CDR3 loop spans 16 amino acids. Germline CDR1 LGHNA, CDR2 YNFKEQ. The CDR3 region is CASSQGRDSSFNEQFF. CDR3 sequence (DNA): TGTGCCAGCAGCCAAGGCCGGGACTCAAGCTTCAATGAGCAGTTCTTC.

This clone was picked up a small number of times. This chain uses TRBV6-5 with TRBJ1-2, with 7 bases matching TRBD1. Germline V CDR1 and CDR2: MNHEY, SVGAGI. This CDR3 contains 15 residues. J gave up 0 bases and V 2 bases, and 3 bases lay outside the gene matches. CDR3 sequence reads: CASSYEQGTNYGYTF. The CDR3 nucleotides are TGTGCCAGCAGTTACGAACAGGGGACTAACTATGGCTACACCTTC.

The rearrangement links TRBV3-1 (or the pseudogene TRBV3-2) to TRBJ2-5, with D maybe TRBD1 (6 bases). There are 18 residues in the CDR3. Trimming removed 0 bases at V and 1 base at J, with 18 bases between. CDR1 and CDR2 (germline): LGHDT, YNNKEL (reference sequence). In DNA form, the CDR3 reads TGTGCCAGCAGCCAAGAAGTAGGCAGGGGCAACCCCCAAGAGACCCAGTACTTC. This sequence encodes CASSQEVGRGNPQETQYF.

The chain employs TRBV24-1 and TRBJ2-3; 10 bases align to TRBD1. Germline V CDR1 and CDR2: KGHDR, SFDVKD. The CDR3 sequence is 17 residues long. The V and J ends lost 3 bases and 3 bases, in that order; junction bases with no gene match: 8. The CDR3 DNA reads TGTGCCACCAGTGATACGAACCGGGACAGGGGAACAGATACGCAGTATTTT. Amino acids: CATSDTNRDRGTDTQYF.

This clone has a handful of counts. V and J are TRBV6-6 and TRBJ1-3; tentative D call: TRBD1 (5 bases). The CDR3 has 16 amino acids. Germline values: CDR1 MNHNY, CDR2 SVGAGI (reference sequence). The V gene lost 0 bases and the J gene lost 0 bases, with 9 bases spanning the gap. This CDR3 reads CASSYSGAYSGNTIYF. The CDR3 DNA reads TGTGCCAGCAGTTACTCTGGGGCTTACTCTGGAAACACCATATATTTT.

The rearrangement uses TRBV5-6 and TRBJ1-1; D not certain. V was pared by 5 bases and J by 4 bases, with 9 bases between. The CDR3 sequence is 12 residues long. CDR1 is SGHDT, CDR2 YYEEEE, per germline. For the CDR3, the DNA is TGTGCCAGCAGTGTAAGTAGCACTGAAGCTTTCTTT. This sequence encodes CASSVSSTEAFF.

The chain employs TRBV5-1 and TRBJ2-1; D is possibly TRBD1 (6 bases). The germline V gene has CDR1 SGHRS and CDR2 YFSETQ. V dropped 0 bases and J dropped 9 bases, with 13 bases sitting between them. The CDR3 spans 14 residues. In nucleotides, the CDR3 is TGCGCCAGCAGCTTGGTGGTTGGGGGCGGTGAGCAGTTCTTC. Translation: CASSLVVGGGEQFF.

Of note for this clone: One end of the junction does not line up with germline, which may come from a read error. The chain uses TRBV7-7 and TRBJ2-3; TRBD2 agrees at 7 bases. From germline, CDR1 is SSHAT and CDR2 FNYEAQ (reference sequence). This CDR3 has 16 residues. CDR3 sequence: CASSLGAGGSTDTQYF. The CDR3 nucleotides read TGTGCTAGCAGCTTAGGAGCCGGGGGGAGCACAGATACGCAGTATTTT.

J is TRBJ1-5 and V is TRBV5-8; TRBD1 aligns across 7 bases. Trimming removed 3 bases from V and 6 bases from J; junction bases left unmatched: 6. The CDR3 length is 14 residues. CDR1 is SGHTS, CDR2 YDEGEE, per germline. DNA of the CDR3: TGTGCCAGCAGCTCACGACAGGGTACTCAGCCCCAGCATTTT. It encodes CASSSRQGTQPQHF. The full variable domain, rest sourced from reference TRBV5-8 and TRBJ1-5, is EAGVTQSPTHLIKTRGQQATLRCSPISGHTSVYWYQQALGLGLQFLLWYDEGEERNRGNFPPRFSGRQFPNYSSELNVNALELEDSALYLCASSSRQGTQPQHFGDGTRLSIL.

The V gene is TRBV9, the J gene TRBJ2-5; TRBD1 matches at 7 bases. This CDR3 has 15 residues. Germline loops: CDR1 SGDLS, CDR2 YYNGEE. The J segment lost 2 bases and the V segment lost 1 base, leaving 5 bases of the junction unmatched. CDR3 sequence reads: CASSVWGQLQETQYF. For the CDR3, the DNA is TGTGCCAGCAGCGTATGGGGACAGCTACAAGAGACCCAGTACTTC.

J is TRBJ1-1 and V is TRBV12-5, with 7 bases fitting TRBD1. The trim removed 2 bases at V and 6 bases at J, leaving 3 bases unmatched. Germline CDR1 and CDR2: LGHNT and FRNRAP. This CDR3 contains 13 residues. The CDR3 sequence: CASGLQGVAEAFF. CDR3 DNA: TGTGCTAGTGGTTTGCAGGGGGTGGCTGAAGCTTTCTTT.

The CDR3 nucleotides are TGTGCCAGCAGTTACCCCCGGGGAGGCCTGGGGGATCAGCCCCAGCATTTT. Translating gives CASSYPRGGLGDQPQHF. The chain couples TRBV28 to TRBJ1-5; weak D call: TRBD1 (5 bases). V lost 4 bases and J lost 5, with 21 bases in between. This CDR3 is built from 17 residues. Germline V gives CDR1 MDHEN, CDR2 SYDVKM.

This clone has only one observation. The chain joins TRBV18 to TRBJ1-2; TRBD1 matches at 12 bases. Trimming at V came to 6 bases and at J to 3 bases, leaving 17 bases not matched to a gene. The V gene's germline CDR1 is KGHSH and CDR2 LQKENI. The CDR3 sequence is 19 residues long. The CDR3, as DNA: TGTGCCAGCTCCCCATTATCCGGGACAGGGGGCTCGGCCCACTATGGCTACACCTTC. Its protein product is CASSPLSGTGGSAHYGYTF. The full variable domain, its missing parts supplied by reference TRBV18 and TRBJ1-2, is NAGVMQNPRHLVRRRGQEARLRCSPMKGHSHVYWYRQLPEEGLKFMVYLQKENIIDESGMPKERFSAEFPKEGPSILRIQQVVRGDSAAYFCASSPLSGTGGSAHYGYTFGSGTRLTVV.

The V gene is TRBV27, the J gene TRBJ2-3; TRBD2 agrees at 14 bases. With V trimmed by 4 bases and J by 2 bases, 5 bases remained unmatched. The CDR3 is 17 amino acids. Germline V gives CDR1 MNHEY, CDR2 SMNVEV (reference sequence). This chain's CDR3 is CASSSGTSGGNTDTQYF. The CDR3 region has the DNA TGTGCCAGCAGTTCCGGGACTAGCGGGGGAAACACAGATACGCAGTATTTT.

For the CDR3, the DNA is TGTGCCAGCAGTGAAGCCAGGGGTGGTCAGCCCCAGCATTTT. The encoded protein is CASSEARGGQPQHF. The chain joins TRBV6-1 to TRBJ1-5; D is possibly TRBD1 (6 bases). The CDR3 is 14 residues long. The germline V and J ends were trimmed by 0 bases and 6 bases, with 9 bases remaining between them. CDR1 MNHNS and CDR2 SASEGT come from the germline V gene.

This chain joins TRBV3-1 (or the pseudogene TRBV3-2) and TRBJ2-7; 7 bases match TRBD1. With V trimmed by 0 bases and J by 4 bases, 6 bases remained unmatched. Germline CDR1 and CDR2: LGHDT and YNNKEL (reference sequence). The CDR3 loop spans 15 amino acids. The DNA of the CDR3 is TGTGCCAGCAGCCAAGATCACGGGACAGAATACGAGCAGTACTTC. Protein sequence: CASSQDHGTEYEQYF.